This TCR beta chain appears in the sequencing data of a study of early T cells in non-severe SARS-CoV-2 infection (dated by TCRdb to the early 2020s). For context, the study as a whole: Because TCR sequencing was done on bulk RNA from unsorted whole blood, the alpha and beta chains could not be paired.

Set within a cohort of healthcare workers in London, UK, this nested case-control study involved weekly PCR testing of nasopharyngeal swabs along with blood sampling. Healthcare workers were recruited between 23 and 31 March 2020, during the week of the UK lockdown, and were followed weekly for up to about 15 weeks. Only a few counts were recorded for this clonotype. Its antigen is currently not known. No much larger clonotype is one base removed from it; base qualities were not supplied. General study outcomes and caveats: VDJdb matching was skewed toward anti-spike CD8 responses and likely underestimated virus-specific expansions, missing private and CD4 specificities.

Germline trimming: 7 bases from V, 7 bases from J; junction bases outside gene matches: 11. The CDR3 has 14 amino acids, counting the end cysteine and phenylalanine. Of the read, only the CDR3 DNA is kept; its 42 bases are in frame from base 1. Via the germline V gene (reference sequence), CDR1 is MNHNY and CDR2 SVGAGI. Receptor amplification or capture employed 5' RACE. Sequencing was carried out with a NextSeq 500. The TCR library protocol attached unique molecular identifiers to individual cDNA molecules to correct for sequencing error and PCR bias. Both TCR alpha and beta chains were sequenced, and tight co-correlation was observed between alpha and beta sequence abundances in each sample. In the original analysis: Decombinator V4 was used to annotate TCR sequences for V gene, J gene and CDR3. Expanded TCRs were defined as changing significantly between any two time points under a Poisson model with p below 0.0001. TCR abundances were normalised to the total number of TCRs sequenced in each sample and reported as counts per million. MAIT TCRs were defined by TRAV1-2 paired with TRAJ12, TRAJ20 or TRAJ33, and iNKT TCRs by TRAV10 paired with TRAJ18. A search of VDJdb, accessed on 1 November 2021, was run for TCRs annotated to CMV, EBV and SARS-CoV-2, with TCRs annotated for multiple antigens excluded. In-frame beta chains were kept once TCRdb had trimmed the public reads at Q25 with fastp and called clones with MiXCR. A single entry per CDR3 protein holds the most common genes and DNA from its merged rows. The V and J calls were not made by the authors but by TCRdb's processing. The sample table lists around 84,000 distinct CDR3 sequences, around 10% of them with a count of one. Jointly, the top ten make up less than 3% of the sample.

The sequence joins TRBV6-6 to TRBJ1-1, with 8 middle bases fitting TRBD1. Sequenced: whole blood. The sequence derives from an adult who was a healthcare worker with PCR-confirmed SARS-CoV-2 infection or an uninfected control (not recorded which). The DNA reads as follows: TGTGCCAGCAACCCCCAGGGGGCCTCAAGTGAAGCTTTCTTT. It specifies CASNPQGASSEAFF.